The 13 T cell receptor beta chains listed next were all sequenced from one sample in a study of cytomegalovirus exposure and HLA in healthy donors. This PCR relied on a set of 60 Vbeta primers and 13 Jbeta primers. Profiling relied on immunoSEQ multiplex PCR, and the TCRdb table lists in-frame clones only, not all of them. The data show 120,000 or so clones, with roughly 82% seen just once and about 11% held by the top ten. The sample taken for sequencing was PBMCs. The source of these receptors is a male donor in good health and CMV-seropositive.

This clone was picked up a small number of times. V is TRBV28 and J is TRBJ2-7; D is unclear. This CDR3 contains 14 residues. V lost 5 bases and J 2 bases, leaving 13 bases between the germline ends. CDR1 is MDHEN, CDR2 SYDVKM, per germline. CDR3 in DNA: TGTGCCAGCAGTCCCCCCCTGGGCCCCTACGAGCAGTACTTC. It encodes CASSPPLGPYEQYF.

The chain uses TRBV20-1 and TRBJ2-1; tentative D call: TRBD1 (6 bases). The CDR3 length is 11 residues. Germline loops: CDR1 DFQATT, CDR2 SNEGSKA (reference sequence). V lost 6 bases and J lost 15, with 18 bases in between. The CDR3 DNA sequence: TGCAGTGCACCCTCCGGGCAGGGGCGGTTCTTC. It is translated as CSAPSGQGRFF.

The chain links TRBV5-4 to TRBJ1-4, with 10 bases that match TRBD1. V was pared by 4 bases and J by 3 bases, with 6 bases of the junction left unmatched. CDR1 is SGHNT and CDR2 is YYREEE in the germline V gene (reference sequence). The CDR3 runs to 16 residues. The CDR3 DNA follows: TGTGCCAGCAGCCCGGGCGGGACAGGGGCTAATGAAAAACTGTTTTTT. Its protein product is CASSPGGTGANEKLFF.

The chain has TRBV4-3 and TRBJ2-1; weak D call: TRBD2 (6 bases). V lost 1 base and J lost 5, with 15 bases in between. Per the germline V gene, CDR1 is LGHNA and CDR2 is YSLEER. The CDR3 contains 16 residues. The CDR3 DNA is TGCGCCAGCAGCCAAGGGCGGCGTCTAGCGAACAATGAGCAGTTCTTC. It translates to CASSQGRRLANNEQFF.

The chain carries TRBV7-8 and TRBJ1-1; no clear D gene. This CDR3 spans 17 amino acids. The germline V and J ends were trimmed by 5 bases and 1 base, with 20 bases remaining between them. Germline V gives CDR1 SGHVS, CDR2 FQNEAQ. The CDR3 loop is CASSPLPRDGENTEAFF. In nucleotides, the CDR3 is TGTGCCAGCAGCCCACTCCCCCGCGACGGAGAGAACACTGAAGCTTTCTTT.

This chain uses TRBV14 with TRBJ2-2; TRBD1 is a possible D gene (6 bases). V lost 5 bases and J 7 bases, leaving 11 bases between the germline ends. Germline CDR1 is SGHDN and CDR2 is FVKESK. CDR3 size: 13 residues. The CDR3, as DNA: TGTGCCAGCAGCGAGGGGGTGCTCGGGGAGCTGTTTTTT. It specifies CASSEGVLGELFF. Drawing the rest from reference TRBV14 and TRBJ2-2, the complete variable domain is EAGVTQFPSHSVIEKGQTVTLRCDPISGHDNLYWYRRVMGKEIKFLLHFVKESKQDESGMPNNRFLAERTGGTYSTLKVQPAELEDSGVYFCASSEGVLGELFFGEGSRLTVL.

The chain combines TRBV5-4 with TRBJ2-2; no definite D call. V shed 0 bases and J shed 1 base, with 7 bases lying between them. From germline, CDR1 is SGHNT and CDR2 YYREEE (reference sequence). The CDR3 covers 15 residues. In DNA form, the CDR3 reads TGTGCCAGCAGCTTGGCGAGAGGGAACACCGGGGAGCTGTTTTTT. It yields the protein CASSLARGNTGELFF.

There are a few counts of this clone. The chain carries TRBV11-2 and TRBJ2-5, with a possible D match to TRBD2 (6 bases). Per germline, CDR1 SGHAT and CDR2 FQNNGV. The germline V and J ends were trimmed by 4 bases and 5 bases, with 14 bases remaining between them. The CDR3 covers 14 residues. CDR3 sequence (DNA): TGTGCCAGCAGCTCGACTAGTATGGGGGAGACCCAGTACTTC. This translates into CASSSTSMGETQYF.

Worth noting for this clone: The junction and the germline gene differ at one end; a read error may be behind it. The chain couples TRBV28 to TRBJ1-4, with 9 nucleotides matching TRBD1. The length of the CDR3 is 14 residues. The germline gives CDR1 MDHEN, CDR2 SYDVKM. CDR3 sequence reads: CATSMTGGNEKLFF. DNA of the CDR3: TGTGCCACCAGTATGACAGGGGGAAATGAAAAACTGTTTTTT.

The chain is built from TRBV27 and TRBJ1-6; TRBD1 agrees at 7 bases. The V gene's germline CDR1 is MNHEY and CDR2 SMNVEV (reference sequence). V trimming: 3 bases; J trimming: 7 bases; junction bases outside the gene matches: 3. The CDR3 totals 14 residues. The chain's CDR3 is CASSFRQGNSPLHF. The CDR3 nucleotides read TGTGCCAGCAGTTTTCGACAGGGCAATTCACCCCTCCACTTT.

The chain combines TRBV30 with TRBJ1-5; 7 bases are a match to TRBD1. Per germline, CDR1 GTSNPN and CDR2 SVGIG (reference sequence). The CDR3 loop spans 15 amino acids. Trimming removed 0 bases from V and 3 bases from J; junction bases left unmatched: 5. The CDR3 DNA reads as TGTGCCTGGAGTGTACCAGGGGGATCCAATCAGCCCCAGCATTTT. Translation: CAWSVPGGSNQPQHF.

This chain uses TRBV28 with TRBJ2-7; 7 bases align to TRBD2. The germline V gene has CDR1 MDHEN and CDR2 SYDVKM. V was clipped by 10 bases and J by 2 bases; unmatched bases: 5. The CDR3 has 12 amino acids. The CDR3 spells CATKRDAYEQYF. CDR3 coding DNA: TGTGCCACTAAGCGGGACGCCTACGAGCAGTACTTC. Full variable domain (missing parts from reference TRBV28 and TRBJ2-7): DVKVTQSSRYLVKRTGEKVFLECVQDMDHENMFWYRQDPGLGLRLIYFSYDVKMKEKGDIPEGYSVSREKKERFSLILESASTNQTSMYLCATKRDAYEQYFGPGTRLTVT.

This chain joins TRBV28 and TRBJ1-2; D is perhaps TRBD1 (5 bases). This CDR3 has 11 amino acids. Germline CDR1 is MDHEN and CDR2 is SYDVKM. The V gene lost 2 bases and the J gene lost 13 bases, with 11 bases spanning the gap. The CDR3 DNA reads as TGTGCCAGCAGTTTAGGCGGTAGGGGCACCTTC. Protein sequence: CASSLGGRGTF.